The 32 T cell receptor beta chains in this list originate from one sample, sequenced in a study of blood T cell repertoires in COVID-19. Clones were sequenced by immunoSEQ multiplex PCR, and TCRdb holds only the in-frame ones, with some missing. The data show about 150,000 clones, with roughly nine tenths seen just once and under 2% held by the top ten. Input material: peripheral blood. These TCRs come from a human donor in a cohort sampled during active COVID-19.

The V and J genes are TRBV7-9 and TRBJ2-3; D gene ambiguous. Germline assignment: CDR1 SEHNR and CDR2 FQNEAQ (reference sequence). The V end lost 4 bases, the J end lost 2 bases, and 16 bases lay between the germline ends. CDR3 length: 16 residues. The CDR3 protein is CASSSLEAPDTDTQYF. CDR3 bases: TGTGCCAGCAGCTCCCTCGAGGCACCGGACACAGATACGCAGTATTTT.

The rearrangement uses TRBV5-1 and TRBJ2-3; 10 bases match TRBD2. The V segment lost 4 bases and the J segment 7 bases; nucleotides outside the gene matches: 6. This CDR3 spans 14 amino acids. Looked up from germline, CDR1 is SGHRS and CDR2 is YFSETQ. The chain's CDR3 is CASSASGGMNTQYF. Written as DNA, the CDR3 is TGCGCCAGCAGCGCTAGCGGGGGTATGAATACGCAGTATTTT.

The chain combines TRBV5-1 with TRBJ2-5; D perhaps matches TRBD2 (5 bases). Germline-derived CDR1 and CDR2 are SGHRS and YFSETQ. The V end was cut by 2 bases, the J end by 3 bases, with 14 bases between. The CDR3 contains 15 residues. CDR3 coding DNA: TGCGCCAGCAGCTTTTCAAGCGGTAGTAAAGAGACCCAGTACTTC. Translation gives CASSFSSGSKETQYF.

The chain has TRBV4-2 and TRBJ2-7; D unclear. Trimming removed 0 bases at V and 0 bases at J, with 12 bases between. CDR1 LGHNA and CDR2 YNFKEQ come from the germline V gene. The CDR3 sequence is 16 residues long. The CDR3 region is CASSQEFRGISYEQYF. The DNA of the CDR3 is TGTGCCAGCAGCCAAGAGTTCCGCGGCATCTCCTACGAGCAGTACTTC.

This clone was seen more than once but under ten times. The CDR3 region is CASSLVWGRNQPQHF. The CDR3 DNA is TGTGCCAGCAGCTTAGTTTGGGGCCGCAATCAGCCCCAGCATTTT. This rearrangement joins TRBV7-2 to TRBJ1-5; TRBD1 might be the D (5 bases). The CDR3 runs to 15 residues. V was cut by 1 base and J by 2 bases, with 9 bases left in between. The V gene's germline CDR1 is SGHTA and CDR2 FQGNSA.

The chain recombines TRBV2 with TRBJ2-7; 7 bases match TRBD1. The germline V gene has CDR1 SNHLY and CDR2 FYNNEI. V lost 7 bases, J lost 6 bases, and 6 bases stayed unmatched. CDR3 length: 12 amino acids. The CDR3 bases are TGTGCCAGCACCCCGTCAGGGGGCGAGCAGTACTTC. Residues: CASTPSGGEQYF.

The V call is TRBV10-2, the J call TRBJ2-7; D might be TRBD2 (5 bases). The CDR3 length is 14 residues. Germline V gene data show CDR1 as WSHSY and CDR2 as SAAADI. V was shortened by 4 bases and J by 7 bases, with 17 bases between the two germline ends. For the CDR3, the DNA is TGCGCCAGCAGTGTAGGTCCCTTACGGGGTGAGCAGTACTTC. Amino acid sequence: CASSVGPLRGEQYF.

This chain joins TRBV30 and TRBJ1-3; 8 bases are a match to TRBD1. The V and J ends lost 2 bases and 6 bases, in that order; junction bases with no gene match: 3. The CDR3 consists of 13 residues. Germline lookup yields CDR1 GTSNPN and CDR2 SVGIG (reference sequence). The CDR3 sequence: CAWSSGGENTIYF. The CDR3 bases are TGTGCCTGGAGTTCAGGGGGCGAAAACACCATATATTTT.

This clone has more than one count but fewer than ten. The chain employs TRBV27 and TRBJ1-5, with 8 bases aligning to TRBD1. CDR1 and CDR2 from the germline V gene are MNHEY and SMNVEV (reference sequence). CDR3 length: 14 residues. J lost 6 bases, V lost 3 bases, and 4 bases had no gene match. The CDR3 reads CASSFSGGSQPQHF. CDR3 nucleotides: TGTGCCAGCAGTTTTTCAGGGGGCAGTCAGCCCCAGCATTTT.

This chain links TRBV10-3 with TRBJ2-3; 11 bases match TRBD1. This CDR3 is built from 20 residues. The V segment lost 2 bases and the J segment 6 bases; nucleotides outside the gene matches: 19. Germline-derived CDR1 and CDR2 are ENHRY and SYGVKD. For the CDR3, the DNA is TGTGCCATCAGTGAGAGGGAAGCCGGACAGGGGGCGATCGATGGGGATACGCAGTATTTT. Protein: CAISEREAGQGAIDGDTQYF.

The gene calls are TRBV10-3 and TRBJ1-2; D may be TRBD1 (5 bases). The length of the CDR3 is 14 residues. The germline V and J ends were trimmed by 0 bases and 4 bases, with 9 bases remaining between them. The germline V gene has CDR1 ENHRY and CDR2 SYGVKD. The CDR3 sequence: CAISESDRIYGYTF. The CDR3 coding sequence is TGTGCCATCAGTGAGTCTGACAGAATCTATGGCTACACCTTC.

The CDR3 sequence is CASSLQRGSLNTQYF. The CDR3 DNA sequence: TGTGCCAGCAGCTTACAGCGGGGCAGTTTGAATACGCAGTATTTT. This chain links TRBV7-3 with TRBJ2-3; TRBD2 aligns across 7 bases. J lost 7 bases, V lost 2 bases, and 9 bases had no gene match. CDR1 and CDR2 (germline): SGHTA, FQGTGA. This CDR3 is 15 amino acids long.

A remark on this clone: At the DNA level, this CDR3 is encoded by other sequences in the same sample as well. The chain is built from TRBV29-1 and TRBJ1-1, with TRBD1 matching over 8 bases. The CDR3 has 12 residues. V shed 7 bases, J shed 1 base, and the junction held 2 bases outside the gene matches. Germline V gene lookup returns CDR1 SQVTM and CDR2 ANQGSEA. Here the CDR3 reads CSAGQGNTEAFF. The CDR3 nucleotides read TGCAGCGCCGGACAGGGGAACACTGAAGCTTTCTTT.

The chain employs TRBV5-1 and TRBJ1-5; D not certain. The CDR3 has 13 residues. The V gene's germline CDR1 is SGHRS and CDR2 YFSETQ. The ends were cut back, 5 bases at V and 0 bases at J, with 6 bases in the middle. The CDR3: CASREDSNQPQHF. DNA for the CDR3: TGCGCCAGCAGAGAGGATAGCAATCAGCCCCAGCATTTT.

The gene calls are TRBV7-3 and TRBJ2-3, with 12 nucleotides matching TRBD2. CDR3 length: 17 amino acids. Germline V gene lookup returns CDR1 SGHTA and CDR2 FQGTGA. V shed 5 bases and J 4 bases; nucleotides not matched to a gene: 10. The CDR3 nucleotides are TGTGCCAGCAGCCAACGATTGACTAGCGGGGGTTCAGATACGCAGTATTTT. This codes for CASSQRLTSGGSDTQYF.

The chain combines TRBV9 with TRBJ1-3; a weak D match, TRBD1 (5 bases). The CDR3 is 15 amino acids. The V gene's germline CDR1 is SGDLS and CDR2 YYNGEE. Trimming took off 0 bases at V and 1 base at J, with 8 bases between the two ends. The chain's CDR3 is CASSVVSGSGNTIYF. CDR3 in DNA: TGTGCCAGCAGCGTAGTTTCAGGGTCTGGAAACACCATATATTTT.

The rearrangement uses TRBV7-2 and TRBJ2-2; TRBD2 aligns across 8 bases. Unmatched junction bases numbered 9, after V lost 2 bases and J lost 4 bases. The CDR3 is made up of 17 amino acids. CDR1 is SGHTA and CDR2 is FQGNSA in the germline V gene. The CDR3 coding sequence is TGTGCCAGCAGCTTACGGGGGGGCTTTCCAACCACCGGGGAGCTGTTTTTT. It codes for CASSLRGGFPTTGELFF.

This rearrangement joins TRBV5-1 to TRBJ2-2, with D tentatively TRBD2 (5 bases). Germline V gives CDR1 SGHRS, CDR2 YFSETQ. Trimming removed 7 bases from V and 0 bases from J, with 13 bases in between. The CDR3 totals 15 residues. In DNA form, the CDR3 reads TGCGCCAGCCGCGCGACCGGGACGAACACCGGGGAGCTGTTTTTT. It yields the protein CASRATGTNTGELFF. Full variable domain (rest looked up from reference TRBV5-1 and TRBJ2-2): KAGVTQTPRYLIKTRGQQVTLSCSPISGHRSVSWYQQTPGQGLQFLFEYFSETQRNKGNFPGRFSGRQFSNSRSEMNVSTLELGDSALYLCASRATGTNTGELFFGEGSRLTVL.

The CDR3 DNA sequence: TGTGCCAGCAGCTTGTATTACTACAATGAGCAGTTCTTC. It is translated as CASSLYYYNEQFF. The V and J genes are TRBV5-5 and TRBJ2-1, with D hard to call. V lost 1 base and J 3 bases, leaving 5 bases between the germline ends. The CDR3 is 13 residues long. Germline CDR1 is SGHKS and CDR2 is YYEKEE (reference sequence).

V and J are TRBV5-1 and TRBJ2-7; the D gene is possibly TRBD2 (5 bases). This CDR3 has 13 residues. Germline CDR1 is SGHRS and CDR2 is YFSETQ. V gave up 4 bases and J gave up 5 bases, with 13 bases separating them. This CDR3 reads CASSRRVGNEQYF. CDR3 DNA: TGCGCCAGCAGCCGGCGGGTGGGGAACGAGCAGTACTTC.

The chain has TRBV7-2 and TRBJ2-3; TRBD2 aligns across 9 bases. The CDR3 sequence is 17 residues long. CDR1 SGHTA and CDR2 FQGNSA come from the germline V gene. With 2 bases clipped from V and 0 bases from J, the junction kept 6 bases outside the gene matches. The CDR3 coding sequence is TGTGCCAGCAGCTTATCAGCGGGGGGAAAGAGCACAGATACGCAGTATTTT. It is translated as CASSLSAGGKSTDTQYF. The full variable domain, its missing parts supplied by reference TRBV7-2 and TRBJ2-3, is GAGVSQSPSNKVTEKGKDVELRCDPISGHTALYWYRQSLGQGLEFLIYFQGNSAPDKSGLPSDRFSAERTGGSVSTLTIQRTQQEDSAVYLCASSLSAGGKSTDTQYFGPGTRLTVL.

The V and J genes are TRBV5-4 and TRBJ2-6, with 10 bases that match TRBD2. Trimming removed 4 bases from V and 0 bases from J; junction bases left unmatched: 13. The CDR3 is made up of 20 amino acids. In germline, CDR1 is SGHNT, CDR2 YYREEE (reference sequence). This CDR3 reads CASSPPPLAGASSGANVLTF. CDR3 nucleotide sequence: TGTGCCAGCAGCCCCCCACCCCTAGCGGGGGCAAGCTCTGGGGCCAACGTCCTGACTTTC.

The rearrangement joins TRBV6-1 to TRBJ1-4, with TRBD1 matching over 7 bases. The germline CDR1 and CDR2 sequences are MNHNS and SASEGT. The CDR3 consists of 15 residues. Losses at the gene ends were 0 bases for V and 5 bases for J; bases not matched to a gene: 3. CDR3 in amino acids: CASSEALQGNEKLFF. CDR3 nucleotide sequence: TGTGCCAGCAGTGAAGCGCTACAGGGGAATGAAAAACTGTTTTTT.

The sample holds one count of this clone. The chain recombines TRBV6-5 with TRBJ1-2, with D unresolved. From germline, CDR1 is MNHEY and CDR2 SVGAGI. There are 15 residues in the CDR3. Trimming pared 0 bases from V and 8 bases from J, leaving 16 bases between. The CDR3 nucleotides read TGTGCCAGCAGTTACTCATTCCGGGTACAAGGCGGCTACACCTTC. This gives the protein CASSYSFRVQGGYTF.

The chain has TRBV5-5 and TRBJ2-3; weak D call: TRBD1 (5 bases). CDR1 SGHKS and CDR2 YYEKEE come from the germline V gene (reference sequence). V lost 0 bases, J lost 0 bases, and 8 bases lay in between. The CDR3 consists of 15 residues. DNA of the CDR3: TGTGCCAGCAGCTTGGAGCAGGGTAGCACAGATACGCAGTATTTT. Amino acids: CASSLEQGSTDTQYF.

In its sample, this clone was seen a few times. The chain uses TRBV4-1 and TRBJ1-4, with D maybe TRBD1 (6 bases). The length of the CDR3 is 18 residues. V was cut by 0 bases and J by 3 bases, with 17 bases left in between. Germline values: CDR1 MGHRA, CDR2 YSYEKL. The CDR3 is CASSQDPQGSEANEKLFF. The CDR3 DNA is TGCGCCAGCAGCCAAGATCCGCAGGGGTCTGAGGCTAATGAAAAACTGTTTTTT.

The V gene is TRBV29-1, the J gene TRBJ1-1, with 11 nucleotides matching TRBD1. Germline V gives CDR1 SQVTM, CDR2 ANQGSEA. The V and J ends lost 3 bases and 10 bases, in that order; junction bases with no gene match: 4. The CDR3 extends over 12 amino acids. The DNA of the CDR3 is TGCAGCGTTGAGGGAGGGACAGGGGGAGCTTTCTTT. It yields the protein CSVEGGTGGAFF.

V usage is TRBV5-1 and J usage is TRBJ1-2, with D perhaps matching TRBD1 (6 bases). This CDR3 has 13 residues. Germline assignment: CDR1 SGHRS and CDR2 YFSETQ. V was shortened by 5 bases and J by 7 bases, with 15 bases between the two germline ends. CDR3 loop: CASSSSGAGGYTF. CDR3 nucleotide sequence: TGCGCCAGCAGTTCATCAGGGGCAGGTGGCTACACCTTC.

There are a few counts of this clone. The V gene is TRBV7-2, the J gene TRBJ1-2, with 7 nucleotides matching TRBD1. CDR3 length equals 15 residues. Germline V gene sequence: CDR1 SGHTA, CDR2 FQGNSA. The J segment lost 7 bases and the V segment lost 2 bases, leaving 10 bases of the junction unmatched. CDR3 in amino acids: CASSLNLFDRAGYTF. CDR3 in DNA: TGTGCCAGCAGCTTAAATTTATTCGACAGGGCTGGCTACACCTTC.

This sequence joins TRBV27 and TRBJ2-2; D possibly corresponds to TRBD2 (5 bases). Trimming pared 5 bases from V and 4 bases from J, leaving 8 bases between. This CDR3 spans 13 amino acids. The germline gives CDR1 MNHEY, CDR2 SMNVEV (reference sequence). For the CDR3, the DNA is TGTGCCAGCAGTCTAGGACTCACCGGGGAGCTGTTTTTT. Its protein is CASSLGLTGELFF.

The V gene is TRBV4-1, the J gene TRBJ2-5; D is perhaps TRBD1 (6 bases). The CDR3 spans 13 residues. In germline, CDR1 is MGHRA, CDR2 YSYEKL. Trimming cost V 5 bases and J 5 bases, with 12 bases left between them. In DNA form, the CDR3 reads TGCGCCAGCAGCATACAGGGTTACGAGACCCAGTACTTC. Translated: CASSIQGYETQYF.

This clone showed up just once. The CDR3 DNA is TGTGCCAGCAGCCCGGGGGGCGGGGGGCCTGCCTACAATGAGCAGTTCTTC. Protein sequence: CASSPGGGGPAYNEQFF. The V gene is TRBV9, the J gene TRBJ2-1; TRBD2 matches at 8 bases. The CDR3 totals 17 residues. The junction had 11 bases not matched to a gene; V was cut back by 4 bases and J by 2 bases. Germline CDR1 SGDLS, CDR2 YYNGEE.